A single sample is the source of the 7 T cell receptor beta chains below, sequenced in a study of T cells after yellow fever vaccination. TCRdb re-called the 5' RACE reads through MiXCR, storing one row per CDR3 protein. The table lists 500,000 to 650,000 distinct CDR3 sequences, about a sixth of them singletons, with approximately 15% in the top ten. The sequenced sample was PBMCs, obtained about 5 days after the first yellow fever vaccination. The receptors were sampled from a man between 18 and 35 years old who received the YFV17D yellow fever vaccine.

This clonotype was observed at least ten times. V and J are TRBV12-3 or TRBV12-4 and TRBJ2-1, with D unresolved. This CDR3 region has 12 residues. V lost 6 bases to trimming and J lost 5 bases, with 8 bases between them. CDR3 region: CASSKPNNEQFF. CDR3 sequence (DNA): TGTGCCAGCAGCAAGCCAAACAATGAGCAGTTCTTC.

The CDR3 protein is CASSRDRGYNEQFF. For the CDR3, the DNA is TGTGCCAGCAGCAGGGACAGGGGCTACAATGAGCAGTTCTTC. The V call is TRBV5-6, the J call TRBJ2-1, with 10 bases aligning to TRBD1. CDR3 length: 14 residues. Per the germline V gene, CDR1 is SGHDT and CDR2 is YYEEEE. The trim removed 4 bases at V and 3 bases at J, leaving 1 base unmatched.

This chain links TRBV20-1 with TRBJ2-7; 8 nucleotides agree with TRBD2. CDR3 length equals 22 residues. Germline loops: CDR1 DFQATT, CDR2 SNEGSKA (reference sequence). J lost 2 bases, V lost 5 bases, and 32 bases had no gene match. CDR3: CSAQAAGIPPRPSGGETYEQYV. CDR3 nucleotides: TGCAGTGCTCAAGCCGCAGGAATTCCACCCCGACCGAGCGGGGGAGAAACCTACGAGCAGTACGTC.

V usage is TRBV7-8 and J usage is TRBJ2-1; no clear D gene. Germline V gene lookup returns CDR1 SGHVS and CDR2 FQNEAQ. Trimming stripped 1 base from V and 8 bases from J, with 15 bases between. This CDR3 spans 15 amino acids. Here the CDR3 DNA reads TGTGCCAGCAGCTTAGAGAGACGGACCTTGGATGAGCAGTTCTTC. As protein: CASSLERRTLDEQFF.

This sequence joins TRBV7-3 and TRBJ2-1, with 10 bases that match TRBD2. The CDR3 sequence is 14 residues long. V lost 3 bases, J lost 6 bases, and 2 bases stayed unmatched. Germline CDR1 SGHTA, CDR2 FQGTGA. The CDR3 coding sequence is TGTGCCAGCAGCTTTAGCGGGGGGTTCAATGAGCAGTTCTTC. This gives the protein CASSFSGGFNEQFF.

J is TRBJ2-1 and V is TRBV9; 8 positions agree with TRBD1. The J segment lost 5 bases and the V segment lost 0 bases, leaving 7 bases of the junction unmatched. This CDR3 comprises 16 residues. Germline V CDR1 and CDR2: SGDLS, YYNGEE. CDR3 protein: CASSVEGQVLHNEQFF. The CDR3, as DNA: TGTGCCAGCAGCGTAGAGGGACAGGTGTTGCACAATGAGCAGTTCTTC. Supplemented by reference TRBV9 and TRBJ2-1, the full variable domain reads DSGVTQTPKHLITATGQRVTLRCSPRSGDLSVYWYQQSLDQGLQFLIQYYNGEERAKGNILERFSAQQFPDLHSELNLSSLELGDSALYFCASSVEGQVLHNEQFFGPGTRLTVL.

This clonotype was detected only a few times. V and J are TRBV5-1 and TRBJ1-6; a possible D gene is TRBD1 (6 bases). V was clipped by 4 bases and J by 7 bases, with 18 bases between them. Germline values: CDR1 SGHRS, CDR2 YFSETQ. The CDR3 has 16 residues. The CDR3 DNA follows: TGCGCCAGCAGCCTCAGAGGCAGGGGAGACAATTCACCCCTCCACTTT. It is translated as CASSLRGRGDNSPLHF.